What follows are 8 T cell receptor beta chains derived from one specimen sequenced in a study of blood T cell repertoires in COVID-19. TCRdb keeps only in-frame clones here, not all; method: immunoSEQ multiplex PCR. The table lists around 32,000 clones, 80% to 90% of them singletons. The sequenced sample was peripheral blood. The origin of the receptors is an elderly woman with active or convalescent COVID-19.

This clone was found once. The rearrangement links TRBV14 to TRBJ1-1, with TRBD1 matching 8 bases. The CDR3 covers 15 residues. Germline CDR1 is SGHDN and CDR2 is FVKESK. Trimming cost V 4 bases and J 4 bases; bases outside gene matches: 8. The CDR3 here is CASSPWTGMVTEAFF. Written as DNA, the CDR3 is TGTGCCAGCAGCCCATGGACAGGGATGGTCACTGAAGCTTTCTTT.

The chain combines TRBV19 with TRBJ1-3; perhaps TRBD1 as D (5 bases). The germline CDR1 and CDR2 sequences are LNHDA and SQIVND (reference sequence). V was clipped by 3 bases and J by 0 bases, with 18 bases between them. CDR3 size: 18 residues. CDR3 sequence (DNA): TGTGCCAGTAGTATCCGGCAGGGAAAACCTAGCTCTGGAAACACCATATATTTT. This gives the protein CASSIRQGKPSSGNTIYF. Supplemented by reference TRBV19 and TRBJ1-3, the full variable domain reads DGGITQSPKYLFRKEGQNVTLSCEQNLNHDAMYWYRQDPGQGLRLIYYSQIVNDFQKGDIAEGYSVSREKKESFPLTVTSAQKNPTAFYLCASSIRQGKPSSGNTIYFGEGSWLTVV.

The rearrangement uses TRBV2 and TRBJ1-4, with D possibly TRBD1 on 6 matching bases. The V gene's germline CDR1 is SNHLY and CDR2 FYNNEI. V was pared by 7 bases and J by 8 bases, with 11 bases between. The CDR3 runs 12 residues. The CDR3 loop is CASKQGGEKLFF. CDR3 bases: TGTGCCAGCAAACAGGGTGGAGAAAAACTGTTTTTT. The variable domain in full, with the rest retrieved from reference TRBV2 and TRBJ1-4, is EPEVTQTPSHQVTQMGQEVILRCVPISNHLYFYWYRQILGQKVEFLVSFYNNEISEKSEIFDDQFSVERPDGSNFTLKIRSTKLEDSAMYFCASKQGGEKLFFGSGTQLSVL.

For the CDR3, the DNA is TGTGCCAGCAGCGTAGGGGGGACTAGGTTGGGTGAGCAGTTCTTC. Translation: CASSVGGTRLGEQFF. The chain has TRBV9 and TRBJ2-1; 8 positions match TRBD2. J was trimmed by 9 bases and V by 0 bases; bases with no gene match: 8. This CDR3 comprises 15 residues. Germline assignment: CDR1 SGDLS and CDR2 YYNGEE.

The chain has TRBV7-8 and TRBJ1-2; TRBD1 might be the D (6 bases). In germline, CDR1 is SGHVS, CDR2 FQNEAQ. The CDR3 runs 13 residues. V lost 6 bases to trimming and J lost 3 bases, with 11 bases between them. The CDR3 reads CASRAGQYYGYTF. CDR3 nucleotides: TGTGCCAGCAGGGCCGGACAGTACTATGGCTACACCTTC.

V is TRBV29-1 and J is TRBJ2-2; D remains ambiguous. In germline, CDR1 is SQVTM, CDR2 ANQGSEA. The CDR3 has 12 amino acids. The germline V and J ends were trimmed by 3 bases and 6 bases, with 8 bases remaining between them. CDR3 loop: CSVDGESGELFF. The CDR3, as DNA: TGCAGCGTTGATGGAGAATCCGGGGAGCTGTTTTTT.

This chain links TRBV29-1 with TRBJ1-2, with D hard to call. Per the germline V gene, CDR1 is SQVTM and CDR2 is ANQGSEA. Trimming cost V 3 bases and J 8 bases, with 13 bases left between them. The CDR3 has 12 residues. CDR3 loop: CSVEFGMEGYTF. For the CDR3, the DNA is TGCAGCGTTGAGTTCGGGATGGAAGGCTACACCTTC.

The CDR3: CATSRDRQGAREQYF. The CDR3 DNA reads as TGTGCCACCAGCAGAGATCGGCAGGGGGCGCGCGAGCAGTACTTC. The chain couples TRBV15 to TRBJ2-7; 8 bases align to TRBD1. The trim removed 0 bases at V and 6 bases at J, leaving 7 bases unmatched. CDR1 and CDR2 from the germline V gene are LNHNV and YYDKDF (reference sequence). The CDR3 length is 15 residues. The whole variable domain, remainder taken from reference TRBV15 and TRBJ2-7, is DAMVIQNPRYQVTQFGKPVTLSCSQTLNHNVMYWYQQKSSQAPKLLFHYYDKDFNNEADTPDNFQSRRPNTSFCFLDIRSPGLGDTAMYLCATSRDRQGAREQYFGPGTRLTVT.